A single sample is the source of the 26 T cell receptor beta chains below, sequenced in a study of shared clonotypes between healthy human individuals (dated by TCRdb to about 2020). CD8 naive samples were obtained by positive selection for CCR7 among CD45RO-negative cells, yielding a CD45RA+CCR7+ population from which TemRA cells were excluded. The receptor library was made with the immunoSEQ multiplex PCR assay. In TCRdb, the immuneACCESS table is reduced to in-frame sequences with V and J assigned. These tables do not hold every clone; where another copy was compared, an unresolved V gene accounts for under half, and the others remain unexplained. A total of about 600,000 clones appear in this sample, just under 97% of them only once. The ten largest clones add up to over 0.09% of the sample. Sequencing used naive CD8+ T cells sorted from blood. The sample's cell subset or site label is to be understood as: CD45RA+CCR7+. These receptors were obtained from a woman between 25 and 40 years old in good health.

The rearrangement links TRBV2 to TRBJ1-1, with unresolved D. V dropped 8 bases and J dropped 1 base, with 8 bases sitting between them. The CDR3 is made up of 12 amino acids. In germline, CDR1 is SNHLY, CDR2 FYNNEI. The CDR3, as DNA: TGTGCCAGCTGCTCGGGGAACACTGAAGCTTTCTTT. Translating gives CASCSGNTEAFF.

This clone was observed a few times. This chain uses TRBV30 with TRBJ1-1; possible D gene TRBD1, 5 bases. Trimming stripped 2 bases from V and 4 bases from J, with 11 bases between. Per germline, CDR1 GTSNPN and CDR2 SVGIG (reference sequence). This CDR3 is 13 amino acids long. The CDR3 region is CAWSNGGGTEAFF. CDR3 DNA sequence: TGTGCCTGGAGTAACGGGGGAGGCACTGAAGCTTTCTTT.

This clone was recorded once. The J gene is TRBJ2-1, the V gene TRBV7-8; 14 nucleotides line up with TRBD2. Per germline, CDR1 SGHVS and CDR2 FQNEAQ. The trim removed 4 bases at V and 2 bases at J, leaving 7 bases unmatched. The CDR3 loop spans 18 amino acids. The CDR3 loop reads CASSSGTSGSVPYNEQFF. The CDR3 DNA reads as TGTGCCAGCAGCTCCGGGACTAGCGGGAGCGTACCCTACAATGAGCAGTTCTTC.

The chain has TRBV27 and TRBJ2-6; unclear D gene. V lost 8 bases and J lost 4, with 6 bases in between. CDR1 MNHEY and CDR2 SMNVEV come from the germline V gene (reference sequence). The CDR3 extends over 12 amino acids. The DNA for the CDR3 is TGTGCCAGCCGCTTAGGGGCCAACGTCCTGACTTTC. The encoded protein is CASRLGANVLTF.

The V and J genes are TRBV20-1 and TRBJ2-7, with D uncertain. Germline V gene data show CDR1 as DFQATT and CDR2 as SNEGSKA (reference sequence). V lost 0 bases and J 3 bases, leaving 3 bases between the germline ends. The CDR3 is 11 residues long. The CDR3 DNA reads as TGCAGTGCTAGAGAGATCTACGAGCAGTACTTC. Translating it yields CSAREIYEQYF.

The rearrangement uses TRBV2 and TRBJ1-1; 8 nucleotides align to TRBD1. V was clipped by 6 bases and J by 10 bases; unmatched bases: 13. This CDR3 has 14 residues. Germline V gives CDR1 SNHLY, CDR2 FYNNEI. CDR3 loop: CASRPEDRDPAAFF. The CDR3 coding sequence is TGTGCCAGCAGGCCCGAGGACAGGGATCCAGCAGCTTTCTTT.

This clone was observed a few times. The chain links TRBV20-1 to TRBJ1-2, with unresolved D. The V and J ends lost 2 bases and 8 bases respectively, with 9 bases between them. CDR3 length: 11 amino acids. Germline lookup yields CDR1 DFQATT and CDR2 SNEGSKA (reference sequence). For the CDR3, the DNA is TGCAGTGCTAGAATGCCACGCGGCTACACCTTC. As protein: CSARMPRGYTF.

This clone was picked up one time. The genes are TRBV30 and TRBJ2-2; D is uncertain. Germline V gene data show CDR1 as GTSNPN and CDR2 as SVGIG (reference sequence). With 5 bases removed from V and 0 bases from J, the gap between germline ends came to 10 bases. CDR3 length equals 14 residues. The CDR3 nucleotides read TGTGCCTGGGGGCCGTTCGCGAACACCGGGGAGCTGTTTTTT. This sequence encodes CAWGPFANTGELFF.

The chain couples TRBV27 to TRBJ2-3, with TRBD2 matching over 9 bases. Germline lookup yields CDR1 MNHEY and CDR2 SMNVEV (reference sequence). This CDR3 has 16 residues. V was clipped by 1 base and J by 6 bases; unmatched bases: 8. In nucleotides, the CDR3 is TGTGCCAGCAGTTTATACGGCGGGAGGGCCCGGGATACGCAGTATTTT. Its translation: CASSLYGGRARDTQYF.

This rearrangement joins TRBV29-1 to TRBJ2-1, with 16 bases fitting TRBD2. Germline V gene sequence: CDR1 SQVTM, CDR2 ANQGSEA. The J segment lost 4 bases and the V segment lost 7 bases, leaving 7 bases of the junction unmatched. The CDR3 length is 16 residues. CDR3 in amino acids: CSADGTSGREYNEQFF. CDR3 sequence (DNA): TGCAGCGCCGATGGGACTAGCGGGAGGGAGTACAATGAGCAGTTCTTC.

V is TRBV15 and J is TRBJ1-4, with D possibly TRBD1 on 5 matching bases. V was clipped by 0 bases and J by 0 bases, with 17 bases between them. Germline-derived CDR1 and CDR2 are LNHNV and YYDKDF (reference sequence). This CDR3 has 19 amino acids. The CDR3 nucleotides are TGTGCCACCAGCAGAGATCCGGAAGGGACGGTTACAACTAATGAAAAACTGTTTTTT. It translates to CATSRDPEGTVTTNEKLFF.

This clone has just a few counts. The rearrangement uses TRBV28 and TRBJ1-2; D ambiguous. Germline V CDR1 and CDR2: MDHEN, SYDVKM. Trimming pared 4 bases from V and 8 bases from J, leaving 17 bases between. The CDR3 totals 14 residues. CDR3 residues: CASSSQREGEGYTF. The CDR3 nucleotides read TGTGCCAGCAGTTCCCAACGCGAGGGTGAAGGCTACACCTTC.

The V call is TRBV7-9, the J call TRBJ1-3; possible D gene TRBD1, 5 bases. CDR1 is SEHNR, CDR2 FQNEAQ, per germline (reference sequence). The V gene lost 0 bases and the J gene lost 4 bases, with 10 bases spanning the gap. CDR3 size: 15 residues. Here the CDR3 reads CASSLAQGVGNTIYF. DNA of the CDR3: TGTGCCAGCAGCTTAGCTCAGGGCGTCGGAAACACCATATATTTT.

This rearrangement joins TRBV11-2 to TRBJ2-1; maybe TRBD1 (6 bases). Germline V lookup: CDR1 SGHAT, CDR2 FQNNGV. The length of the CDR3 is 16 residues. Trimming cost V 5 bases and J 3 bases, with 17 bases left between them. In DNA form, the CDR3 reads TGTGCCAGCAGCCCGCCTCCCGACAGGATCTACAATGAGCAGTTCTTC. It is translated as CASSPPPDRIYNEQFF.

The rearrangement links TRBV6-6 to TRBJ1-1; D is uncertain. This CDR3 region has 11 residues. CDR1 and CDR2 from the germline V gene are MNHNY and SVGAGI (reference sequence). V gave up 3 bases and J gave up 7 bases, with 6 bases separating them. CDR3 loop: CASSYGSEAFF. DNA of the CDR3: TGTGCCAGCAGTTATGGGAGTGAAGCTTTCTTT.

J is TRBJ2-7 and V is TRBV28; unclear D gene. V shed 3 bases and J shed 5 bases, with 14 bases lying between them. The CDR3 loop spans 14 amino acids. Germline CDR1 and CDR2: MDHEN and SYDVKM. Here the CDR3 DNA reads TGTGCCAGCAGTTTTTTCCGATCCCTTGACGAGCAGTACTTC. Protein sequence: CASSFFRSLDEQYF. The full variable domain, in which reference TRBV28 and TRBJ2-7 provide the parts outside the CDR3, is DVKVTQSSRYLVKRTGEKVFLECVQDMDHENMFWYRQDPGLGLRLIYFSYDVKMKEKGDIPEGYSVSREKKERFSLILESASTNQTSMYLCASSFFRSLDEQYFGPGTRLTVT.

The rearrangement uses TRBV28 and TRBJ1-3, with D perhaps matching TRBD1 (5 bases). Trimming cost V 2 bases and J 0 bases, with 14 bases left between them. The CDR3 extends over 17 amino acids. The germline V gene has CDR1 MDHEN and CDR2 SYDVKM. The CDR3 bases are TGTGCCAGCAGTTTAGGCCCGGGGGGACTCTCTGGAAACACCATATATTTT. Protein sequence: CASSLGPGGLSGNTIYF.

This chain links TRBV5-4 with TRBJ2-1; weak D call: TRBD2 (6 bases). This CDR3 is 15 amino acids long. Germline CDR1 is SGHNT and CDR2 is YYREEE (reference sequence). The V end lost 0 bases, the J end lost 5 bases, and 12 bases lay between the germline ends. In nucleotides, the CDR3 is TGTGCCAGCAGCTTGGCGGGACTGGATCACAATGAGCAGTTCTTC. It codes for CASSLAGLDHNEQFF.

This clone was detected once. The CDR3 is CASSGRAGEPTDTQYF. The CDR3 DNA reads TGTGCCAGCAGCGGAAGAGCGGGAGAGCCGACAGATACGCAGTATTTT. This chain joins TRBV9 and TRBJ2-3; TRBD2 aligns across 8 bases. The CDR3 runs 16 residues. The V segment lost 3 bases and the J segment 3 bases; nucleotides outside the gene matches: 9. The germline V gene encodes CDR1 SGDLS and CDR2 YYNGEE.

The V gene is TRBV14, the J gene TRBJ2-3, with D tentatively TRBD1 or TRBD2 (5 bases each). The CDR3 has 14 amino acids. Germline V gene sequence: CDR1 SGHDN, CDR2 FVKESK. Trimming removed 4 bases from V and 6 bases from J, with 14 bases in between. The CDR3 nucleotides are TGTGCCAGCAGCCCCCGGGGCGAGGGGGATACGCAGTATTTT. Translating gives CASSPRGEGDTQYF.

This sequence joins TRBV28 and TRBJ1-2, with D maybe TRBD1 (5 bases). The CDR3 spans 13 residues. V lost 2 bases, J lost 7 bases, and 11 bases lay in between. The germline gives CDR1 MDHEN, CDR2 SYDVKM. Here the CDR3 DNA reads TGTGCCAGCAGTTTAGCCACTGGGGGTGGCTACACCTTC. It yields the protein CASSLATGGGYTF.

The chain employs TRBV10-2 and TRBJ2-1, with D perhaps assigned TRBD1 or TRBD2 (6 bases each). The CDR3 consists of 11 residues. Germline V CDR1 and CDR2: WSHSY, SAAADI. The V end lost 8 bases, the J end lost 6 bases, and 8 bases lay between the germline ends. This chain's CDR3 is CASEGGNEQFF. As DNA, the CDR3 is TGCGCCAGCGAGGGGGGCAATGAGCAGTTCTTC.

The genes are TRBV28 and TRBJ1-5; perhaps TRBD1 as D (6 bases). Trimming cost V 4 bases and J 2 bases, with 15 bases left between them. This CDR3 spans 16 amino acids. The germline CDR1 and CDR2 sequences are MDHEN and SYDVKM. The CDR3 DNA sequence: TGTGCCAGCAGTTCCCTTGGTTACAGGGGCAATCAGCCCCAGCATTTT. Protein: CASSSLGYRGNQPQHF.

This sequence joins TRBV19 and TRBJ2-6; perhaps TRBD2 as D (6 bases). Trimming left V 5 bases short and J 0 bases short, with 14 bases between. Germline lookup yields CDR1 LNHDA and CDR2 SQIVND (reference sequence). This CDR3 has 17 amino acids. In DNA, the CDR3 is TGTGCCAGTAGTGAGTGGGGGGTGACCTCTGGGGCCAACGTCCTGACTTTC. Encoded protein: CASSEWGVTSGANVLTF.

The chain couples TRBV25-1 to TRBJ1-2, with a weak D call TRBD1 (6 bases). Germline lookup yields CDR1 MGHDK and CDR2 SYGVNS. The CDR3 has 17 residues. The V and J ends lost 6 bases and 6 bases respectively, with 26 bases between them. CDR3 residues: CASRFWSGTPVGDGYTF. The CDR3 DNA reads TGTGCCAGCAGGTTTTGGTCAGGGACACCTGTCGGTGATGGCTACACCTTC.

The rearrangement joins TRBV7-8 to TRBJ2-5; D is unresolved. V was pared by 1 base and J by 5 bases, with 8 bases between. CDR3 length equals 13 residues. The germline V gene has CDR1 SGHVS and CDR2 FQNEAQ. The CDR3 bases are TGTGCCAGCAGCTTAGGAGGTCCGGAGACCCAGTACTTC. Translating it yields CASSLGGPETQYF.